This entry lists 28 T cell receptor beta chains sequenced from one sample in a study of T cells after yellow fever vaccination. TCRdb redid the calling of the 5' RACE reads with MiXCR, one entry per CDR3 protein. The sample yields 200,000 to 300,000 distinct CDR3 sequences, roughly 3.7% seen once. The sample in question was PBMCs, obtained 15 days after the yellow fever booster vaccination. These receptor sequences come from a man aged 18 to 29 who received the YFV17D yellow fever vaccine.

The chain couples TRBV7-9 to TRBJ2-7, with TRBD1 matching over 8 bases. The CDR3 is 17 amino acids. CDR1 is SEHNR and CDR2 is FQNEAQ in the germline V gene (reference sequence). The V and J ends lost 5 bases and 4 bases, in that order; junction bases with no gene match: 16. In DNA, the CDR3 is TGTGCCAGCAGCCCAGCGGTCCGGCCAGGGGGCTCGTACGAGCAGTACTTC. Translation gives CASSPAVRPGGSYEQYF.

This clonotype was recorded many times. The chain employs TRBV6-1 and TRBJ1-2, with D unresolved. Trimming removed 6 bases from V and 6 bases from J, with 14 bases in between. Germline CDR1 and CDR2: MNHNS and SASEGT. The CDR3 runs 13 residues. The CDR3 region has the DNA TGTGCCAGCAGCCGACTGGGTCCGAATGGCTACACCTTC. Protein sequence: CASSRLGPNGYTF.

V usage is TRBV5-4 and J usage is TRBJ2-1, with TRBD2 matching over 15 bases. V lost 6 bases to trimming and J lost 6 bases; unmatched junction nucleotides: 10. The CDR3 extends over 17 amino acids. CDR1 and CDR2 (germline): SGHNT, YYREEE (reference sequence). CDR3 sequence (DNA): TGTGCCAGCAACGCCGGGACTAGCGGGGGGCGTGGCAATGAGCAGTTCTTC. Translation: CASNAGTSGGRGNEQFF.

A remark on this clonotype: This may be a read error, as it is one base from a much larger clone. The rearrangement joins TRBV12-3 or TRBV12-4 to TRBJ2-5; D remains unclear. This CDR3 comprises 13 residues. The germline V and J ends were trimmed by 5 bases and 7 bases, with 14 bases remaining between them. CDR3 residues: CASSQRAIGTQYF. Here the CDR3 DNA reads TGTGCCAGCAGTCAAAGGGCAATAGGGACCCAGTACTTC.

There are a few counts of this clonotype. The rearrangement uses TRBV4-2 and TRBJ2-7; 9 nucleotides align to TRBD1. With V trimmed by 0 bases and J by 3 bases, 6 bases remained unmatched. CDR1 is LGHNA and CDR2 is YNFKEQ in the germline V gene. The CDR3 is 16 amino acids. CDR3 sequence: CASSQEEGQGIYEQYF. The CDR3 bases are TGTGCCAGCAGCCAAGAGGAGGGACAGGGTATCTACGAGCAGTACTTC.

The V and J genes are TRBV29-1 and TRBJ1-5, with 8 bases fitting TRBD1. The CDR3 loop spans 13 amino acids. CDR1 is SQVTM, CDR2 ANQGSEA, per germline. Trimming at V came to 6 bases and at J to 6 bases, leaving 7 bases not matched to a gene. CDR3 sequence (DNA): TGCAGCGTCATTACAGGGGGAAGTCAGCCCCAGCATTTT. As protein: CSVITGGSQPQHF.

This clonotype has at least ten counts. The chain uses TRBV12-3 or TRBV12-4 and TRBJ1-5, with TRBD1 matching over 9 bases. V shed 6 bases and J 6 bases; nucleotides not matched to a gene: 6. The CDR3 is 14 amino acids. CDR3 residues: CASSPTGGGQPQHF. DNA for the CDR3: TGTGCCAGCAGCCCCACAGGGGGCGGTCAGCCCCAGCATTTT.

At least ten counts were recorded for this clonotype. The CDR3 coding sequence is TGTGCCAGCAGCCTCGACGTGGGCTATAGCAATCAGCCCCAGCATTTT. This codes for CASSLDVGYSNQPQHF. The rearrangement links TRBV6-2 or TRBV6-3 to TRBJ1-5, with D unresolved. Germline V CDR1 and CDR2: MNHEY, SVGEGT. The CDR3 is made up of 16 amino acids. Trimming pared 6 bases from V and 0 bases from J, leaving 15 bases between.

The table lists this clonotype with many counts. The chain uses TRBV7-2 and TRBJ2-2; D gene ambiguous. Trimming shortened V by 1 base and J by 7 bases, and 4 bases separated the two germline ends. The CDR3 runs to 12 residues. In germline, CDR1 is SGHTA, CDR2 FQGNSA. CDR3 in amino acids: CASSLVGGELFF. The CDR3 region has the DNA TGTGCCAGCAGCTTAGTTGGCGGGGAGCTGTTTTTT.

This clonotype was seen repeatedly, ten times or more. The chain has TRBV12-3 or TRBV12-4 and TRBJ2-1, with 9 bases matching TRBD1. The CDR3 loop spans 13 amino acids. Unmatched junction bases numbered 5, after V lost 7 bases and J lost 7 bases. This chain's CDR3 is CASTTGGGNEQFF. In nucleotides, the CDR3 is TGTGCCAGCACCACAGGGGGCGGGAATGAGCAGTTCTTC.

The rearrangement links TRBV23-1 to TRBJ2-1, with TRBD2 as a possible D gene (6 bases). TRBV23-1 is an ORF; its function is uncertain. CDR3 length equals 15 residues. Trimming took off 4 bases at V and 3 bases at J, with 13 bases between the two ends. CDR3 sequence reads: CASSPSMRGYNEQFF. DNA of the CDR3: TGCGCCAGCAGTCCCTCTATGCGGGGCTACAATGAGCAGTTCTTC.

This clonotype was detected ten times or more. The chain couples TRBV7-2 to TRBJ1-1, with 8 positions matching TRBD1. Germline V gene data show CDR1 as SGHTA and CDR2 as FQGNSA. The J segment lost 1 base and the V segment lost 5 bases, leaving 6 bases of the junction unmatched. This CDR3 has 15 amino acids. The CDR3 reads CASSVAGTGNTEAFF. The CDR3 DNA reads TGTGCCAGCAGCGTCGCCGGGACAGGGAACACTGAAGCTTTCTTT.

This clonotype was observed at least ten times. This chain links TRBV20-1 with TRBJ2-7; 10 nucleotides line up with TRBD1. With V trimmed by 6 bases and J by 3 bases, 5 bases remained unmatched. Per the germline V gene, CDR1 is DFQATT and CDR2 is SNEGSKA (reference sequence). CDR3 length equals 13 residues. CDR3 sequence: CSAGTGARYEQYV. CDR3 nucleotide sequence: TGCAGTGCGGGGACAGGGGCTCGCTACGAGCAGTACGTC.

This clonotype was counted ten times or more. The chain links TRBV5-1 to TRBJ1-5; no clear D. V lost 4 bases and J lost 7, with 15 bases in between. The CDR3 runs to 14 residues. From germline, CDR1 is SGHRS and CDR2 YFSETQ. CDR3 loop: CASSADGGRQPQHF. The CDR3 DNA follows: TGCGCCAGCAGCGCGGACGGTGGGAGGCAGCCCCAGCATTTT.

This clonotype was detected ten times or more. This chain connects TRBV5-4 to TRBJ2-5, with TRBD2 matching 7 bases. Germline V gives CDR1 SGHNT, CDR2 YYREEE (reference sequence). The length of the CDR3 is 15 residues. Trimming at V came to 4 bases and at J to 5 bases, leaving 11 bases not matched to a gene. This chain's CDR3 is CASSITGTTEETQYF. CDR3 nucleotide sequence: TGTGCCAGCAGCATAACCGGGACTACTGAGGAGACCCAGTACTTC.

This clonotype appeared many times. Being one base from a much bigger clone, this may be a read error. The chain combines TRBV7-2 with TRBJ2-5; D not certain. Germline CDR1 reads SGHTA; CDR2 reads FQGNSA. V was pared by 4 bases and J by 5 bases, with 5 bases between. The CDR3 loop spans 11 amino acids. The CDR3 DNA sequence: TGTGCCAGCAGCTCACACGAGACCCAGTACTTC. Translated, it gives CASSSHETQYF.

In its sample, this clonotype was seen many times. The chain couples TRBV7-2 to TRBJ2-2; D is unresolved. Germline V lookup: CDR1 SGHTA, CDR2 FQGNSA. CDR3 length equals 13 residues. The V end lost 5 bases, the J end lost 7 bases, and 11 bases lay between the germline ends. CDR3 nucleotides: TGTGCCAGCAGCCTACTAATTCTCGGGGAGCTGTTTTTT. This gives the protein CASSLLILGELFF.

This clonotype has only a few counts. The chain combines TRBV4-3 with TRBJ2-1; either TRBD1 or TRBD2 may fit D (5 bases each). The V gene's germline CDR1 is LGHNA and CDR2 YSLEER. Deletions cut 0 bases from V and 4 bases from J, with 10 bases between. The CDR3 length is 15 residues. The DNA for the CDR3 is TGCGCCAGCAGCCAAGATCCGGGGCAGTACAATGAGCAGTTCTTC. Its translation: CASSQDPGQYNEQFF.

This clonotype came up many times. The chain has TRBV20-1 and TRBJ1-1; D is uncertain. Germline CDR1 and CDR2: DFQATT and SNEGSKA (reference sequence). The V and J ends lost 2 bases and 5 bases respectively, with 9 bases between them. CDR3 length: 12 amino acids. CDR3 nucleotide sequence: TGCAGTGCTAGAAGCGGGCCTACTGAAGCTTTCTTT. It encodes CSARSGPTEAFF.

This clonotype occurred many times. The chain uses TRBV6-1 and TRBJ2-5; D is undetermined. Looked up from germline, CDR1 is MNHNS and CDR2 is SASEGT. The CDR3 extends over 13 amino acids. The ends were cut back, 3 bases at V and 2 bases at J, with 7 bases in the middle. CDR3 residues: CASSDRIQETQYF. Written as DNA, the CDR3 is TGTGCCAGCAGTGATAGAATTCAAGAGACCCAGTACTTC.

This clonotype was seen repeatedly, ten times or more. The V and J genes are TRBV20-1 and TRBJ2-2; TRBD2 matches at 11 bases. Germline values: CDR1 DFQATT, CDR2 SNEGSKA (reference sequence). The J segment lost 2 bases and the V segment lost 5 bases, leaving 4 bases of the junction unmatched. The length of the CDR3 is 15 residues. Here the CDR3 reads CSARTSGGNTGELFF. The CDR3 nucleotides read TGCAGTGCTCGCACTAGCGGGGGTAACACCGGGGAGCTGTTTTTT.

The genes are TRBV7-7 and TRBJ2-5; D unclear. The germline V and J ends were trimmed by 4 bases and 1 base, with 10 bases remaining between them. Germline V gene data show CDR1 as SSHAT and CDR2 as FNYEAQ (reference sequence). The CDR3 has 14 amino acids. The CDR3 here is CASSSVGFQETQYF. CDR3 in DNA: TGTGCCAGCAGCTCCGTGGGCTTCCAAGAGACCCAGTACTTC.

This clonotype was observed many times. The chain combines TRBV10-3 with TRBJ1-1; weak D call: TRBD1 (6 bases). The CDR3 has 17 residues. Germline V CDR1 and CDR2: ENHRY, SYGVKD. The ends were cut back, 4 bases at V and 0 bases at J, with 18 bases in the middle. This chain's CDR3 is CAISGYKGEALNTEAFF. The CDR3 bases are TGTGCCATCAGTGGTTATAAGGGGGAAGCTCTGAACACTGAAGCTTTCTTT.

This clonotype was seen many times. The chain carries TRBV7-2 and TRBJ2-4, with 9 bases fitting TRBD2. The CDR3 totals 15 residues. From germline, CDR1 is SGHTA and CDR2 FQGNSA. V shed 1 base, J shed 9 bases, and the junction held 7 bases outside the gene matches. The CDR3 region has the DNA TGTGCCAGCAGCTTAGGCGGGGGGGTCTTTGGCATTCAGTACTTC. Protein sequence: CASSLGGGVFGIQYF.

This clonotype was seen many times. J is TRBJ2-5 and V is TRBV7-9; D might be TRBD2 (5 bases). Looked up from germline, CDR1 is SEHNR and CDR2 is FQNEAQ (reference sequence). This CDR3 region has 17 residues. The V gene lost 0 bases and the J gene lost 7 bases, with 21 bases spanning the gap. This CDR3 is CASSLAPTGLASGTQYF. As DNA, the CDR3 is TGTGCCAGCAGCTTAGCGCCAACGGGTCTAGCCTCCGGGACCCAGTACTTC.

The CDR3 is CASRGDTYEQYF. The CDR3 DNA follows: TGCGCCAGCAGGGGGGACACCTACGAGCAGTACTTC. The chain joins TRBV5-1 to TRBJ2-7; D might be TRBD1 (6 bases). The ends were cut back, 5 bases at V and 2 bases at J, with 8 bases in the middle. This CDR3 contains 12 residues. CDR1 and CDR2 from the germline V gene are SGHRS and YFSETQ.

This clonotype was recorded at least ten times. V gene TRBV6-1 combines with J gene TRBJ2-3, with D tentatively TRBD1 (6 bases). V shed 8 bases and J shed 1 base, with 13 bases lying between them. This CDR3 comprises 14 residues. CDR1 and CDR2 from the germline V gene are MNHNS and SASEGT. The CDR3 DNA reads TGTGCCAGCTTATGGAACAGGGGCACAGATACGCAGTATTTT. Its translation: CASLWNRGTDTQYF.

This clonotype was observed many times. J is TRBJ2-1 and V is TRBV20-1; TRBD2 matches at 12 bases. CDR3 length: 18 amino acids. V was clipped by 0 bases and J by 3 bases; unmatched bases: 9. The germline CDR1 and CDR2 sequences are DFQATT and SNEGSKA (reference sequence). CDR3 region: CSARDMASGGVYYNEQFF. CDR3 bases: TGCAGTGCTAGAGATATGGCTAGCGGGGGGGTATACTACAATGAGCAGTTCTTC.